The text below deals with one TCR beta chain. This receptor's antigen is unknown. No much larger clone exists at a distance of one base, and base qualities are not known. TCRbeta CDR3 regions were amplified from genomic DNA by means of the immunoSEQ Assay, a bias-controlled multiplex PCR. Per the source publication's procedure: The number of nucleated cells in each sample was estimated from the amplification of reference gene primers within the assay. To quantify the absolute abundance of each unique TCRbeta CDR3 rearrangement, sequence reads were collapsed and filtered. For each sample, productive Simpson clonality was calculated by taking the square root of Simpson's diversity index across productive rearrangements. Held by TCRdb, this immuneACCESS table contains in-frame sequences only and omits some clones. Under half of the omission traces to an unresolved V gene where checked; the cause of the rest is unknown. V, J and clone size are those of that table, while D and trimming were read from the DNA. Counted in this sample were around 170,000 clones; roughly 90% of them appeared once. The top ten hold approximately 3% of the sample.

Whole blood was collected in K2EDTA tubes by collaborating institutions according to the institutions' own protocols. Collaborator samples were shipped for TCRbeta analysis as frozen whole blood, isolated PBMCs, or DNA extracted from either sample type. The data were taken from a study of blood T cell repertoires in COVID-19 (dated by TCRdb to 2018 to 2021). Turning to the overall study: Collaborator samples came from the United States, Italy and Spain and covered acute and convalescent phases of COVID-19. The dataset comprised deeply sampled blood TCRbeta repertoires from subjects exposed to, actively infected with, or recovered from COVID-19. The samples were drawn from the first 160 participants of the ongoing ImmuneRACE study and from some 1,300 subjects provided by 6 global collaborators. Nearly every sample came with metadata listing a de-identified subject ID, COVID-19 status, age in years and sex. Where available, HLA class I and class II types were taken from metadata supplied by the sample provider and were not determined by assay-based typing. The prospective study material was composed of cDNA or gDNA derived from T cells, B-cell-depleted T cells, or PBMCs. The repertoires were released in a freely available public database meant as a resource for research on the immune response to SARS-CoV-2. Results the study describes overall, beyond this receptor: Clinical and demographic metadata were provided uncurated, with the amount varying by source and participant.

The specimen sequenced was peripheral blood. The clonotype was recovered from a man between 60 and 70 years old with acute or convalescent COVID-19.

The nucleotide sequence is TGCGCCAGCAGCCAAGATCTACTCGGAGGCGCGAGCAATCAGCCCCAGCATTTT. This is translated as CASSQDLLGGASNQPQHF. This sequence uses TRBV4-3 and TRBJ1-5, with no confidently assigned D gene. From cysteine to phenylalanine, the CDR3 is 18 amino acids long. Only the CDR3 DNA is retained, 54 bases long and in frame from the first base. V was cut back by 0 bases and J by 1 base, leaving a gap of 16 bases between them. CDR1 and CDR2 were assigned from the germline V gene as LGHNA and YSLEER.